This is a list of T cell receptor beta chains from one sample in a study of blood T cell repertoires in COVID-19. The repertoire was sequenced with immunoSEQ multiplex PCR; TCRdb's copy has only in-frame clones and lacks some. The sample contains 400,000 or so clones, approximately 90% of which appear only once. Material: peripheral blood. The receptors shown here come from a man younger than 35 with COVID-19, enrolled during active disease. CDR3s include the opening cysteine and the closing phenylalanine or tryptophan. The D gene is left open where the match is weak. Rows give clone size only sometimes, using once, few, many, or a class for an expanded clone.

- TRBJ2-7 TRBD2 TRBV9 TGTGCCAGCAGCGTTTACGACGGGGAACGGGGGGACTACGAGCAGTACTTC CASSVYDGERGDYEQYF
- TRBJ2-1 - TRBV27 TGTGCCAGCAGCCTAAACTTGATCCGCTCCTACAATGAGCAGTTCTTC CASSLNLIRSYNEQFF
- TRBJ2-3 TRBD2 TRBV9 TGTGCCAGCAGCCCCACTAGCGGGGGGGCGAAGGGCACAGATACGCAGTATTTT CASSPTSGGAKGTDTQYF
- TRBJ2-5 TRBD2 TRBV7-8 TGTGCCAGCAGCTTAAAGACGCTAGCGGGAGAGACCCAGTACTTC CASSLKTLAGETQYF
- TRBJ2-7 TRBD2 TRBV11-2 TGTGCCAGCAGCTTACAGGCTAGCGGGGGTTACGAGCAGTACTTC CASSLQASGGYEQYF
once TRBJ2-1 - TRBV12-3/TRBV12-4 TGTGCCAGCAAACGAGGAGGGCCCAATGAGCAGTTCTTC CASKRGGPNEQFF
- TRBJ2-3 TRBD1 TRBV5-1 TGCGCCAGCAGCCCCGGAGGGACAGGGAAAGGGGATACGCAGTATTTT CASSPGGTGKGDTQYF
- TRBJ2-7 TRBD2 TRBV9 TGTGCCAGCAGCGTAGCTTCTAGCGGGGGAATATACGAGCAGTACTTC CASSVASSGGIYEQYF
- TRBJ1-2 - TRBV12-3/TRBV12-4 TGTGCCAGCAGTTTTAGCCATGGCTACACCTTC CASSFSHGYTF
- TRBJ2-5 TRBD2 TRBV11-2 TGTGCCAGCAGCTTTGGCTACGGGGGGACCCAAGAGACCCAGTACTTC CASSFGYGGTQETQYF
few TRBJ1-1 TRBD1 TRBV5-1 TGCGCCAGCAGCGTATATAACAGGGGGCGGACTGAAGCTTTCTTT CASSVYNRGRTEAFF
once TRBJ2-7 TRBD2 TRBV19 TGTGCCAGTAGTATGGCCAGCGGGATTCCCAACGAGCAGTACTTC CASSMASGIPNEQYF
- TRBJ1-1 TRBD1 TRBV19 TGTGCCAGTACTACAGGGGGCCGGGAAGCTTTCTTT CASTTGGREAFF
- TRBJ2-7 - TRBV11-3 TGTGCCAGCAGCTCCCAGGGGGGTTCCTACGAGCAGTACTTC CASSSQGGSYEQYF
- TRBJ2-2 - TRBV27 TGTGCCAGCAGCACCGGGACTAACACCGGGGAGCTGTTTTTT CASSTGTNTGELFF
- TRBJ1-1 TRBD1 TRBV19 TGTGCCAGTAGTGGGTCGGACAGGGGCACTGAAGCTTTCTTT CASSGSDRGTEAFF
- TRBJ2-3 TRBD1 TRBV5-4 TGTGCCAGCAGCTCATCCCCCACAGGGGCAGATACGCAGTATTTT CASSSSPTGADTQYF
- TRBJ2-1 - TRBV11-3 TGTGCCAGCAGCCTCGCGGGGAATGAGCAGTTCTTC CASSLAGNEQFF
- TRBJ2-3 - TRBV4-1 TGCGCCAGCAGCCAGTGGGGGGGCCCAGATACGCAGTATTTT CASSQWGGPDTQYF
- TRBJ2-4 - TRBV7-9 TGTGCCAGCAGCTTAGACAGGGGAGGCCGTCTGTCAAAAAACATTCAGTACTTC CASSLDRGGRLSKNIQYF
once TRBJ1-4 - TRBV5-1 TGCGCCAGCAGCTTGGGGTGGGGAGCTAATGAAAAACTGTTTTTT CASSLGWGANEKLFF
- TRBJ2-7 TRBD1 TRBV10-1 TGCGCCAGCAGTGATAGACAGGGGACGGATTACGAGCAGTACTTC CASSDRQGTDYEQYF
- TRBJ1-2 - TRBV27 TGTGCCAGCAGCAAGGGACATAACTATGGCTACACCTTC CASSKGHNYGYTF
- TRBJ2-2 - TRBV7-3 TGTGCCAGCAGCTTAGGTTTCGGGTCCCCACCTTCGGGGGAGCTGTTTTTT CASSLGFGSPPSGELFF
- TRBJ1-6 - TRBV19 TGTGCCAGTAGTATGGGGGGTCGGAATTCACCCCTCCACTTT CASSMGGRNSPLHF
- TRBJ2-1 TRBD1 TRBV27 TGTGCCAGCAGCAGAACAGGGGTTAGTTCCTACAATGAGCAGTTCTTC CASSRTGVSSYNEQFF
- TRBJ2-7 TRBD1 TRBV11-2 TGTGCCAGCAGCTCGGGACAGGGGTCCCCTTTATCCTACGAGCAGTACTTC CASSSGQGSPLSYEQYF
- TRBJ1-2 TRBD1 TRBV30 TGTGCCTGTACGGGACAGGGGGGATTTTATGGCTACACCTTC CACTGQGGFYGYTF
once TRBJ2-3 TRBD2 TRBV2 TGTGCCAGCAGTGGGGGGCGGGAGGACACAGATACGCAGTATTTT CASSGGREDTDTQYF
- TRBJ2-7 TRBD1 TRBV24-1 TGTGCCACCAGCCGGGACAGGGAGGGCTACGAGCAGTACTTC CATSRDREGYEQYF
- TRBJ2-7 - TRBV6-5 TGTGCCAGCAGTTTTATGGGGATAAGGGGCTACGAGCAGTACTTC CASSFMGIRGYEQYF
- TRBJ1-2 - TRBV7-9 TGTGCCAGCAGCCCCTTAAGACATGGGAGCGGCTACACCTTC CASSPLRHGSGYTF
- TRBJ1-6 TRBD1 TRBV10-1 TGCGCCAGCAGCTTCGGACAGGGACTCCATAATTCACCCCTCCACTTT CASSFGQGLHNSPLHF
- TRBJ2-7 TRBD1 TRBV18 TGTGCCAGCTCACCATCCGGGACAGCGTACCACGAGCAGTACTTC CASSPSGTAYHEQYF
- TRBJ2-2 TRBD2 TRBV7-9 TGTGCCAGCCGGGGTGGCGGGAGAAACACCGGGGAGCTGTTTTTT CASRGGGRNTGELFF
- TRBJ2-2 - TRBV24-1 TGTGCCACCAGTGATTTGCCGGTTTTCGCGGGGCCGTCTTCCACCGGGGAGCTGTTTTTT CATSDLPVFAGPSSTGELFF
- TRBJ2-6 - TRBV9 TGTGGCAGCAGCGTGAGCCCGGGACAGGGACTAGGAGGGGCCAACGTCCTGACTTTC CGSSVSPGQGLGGANVLTF
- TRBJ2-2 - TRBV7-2 TGTGCCAGCATGGTAGCGGTAAATACCGGGGAGCTGTTTTTT CASMVAVNTGELFF
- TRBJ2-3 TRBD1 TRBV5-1 TGCGCCAGCAGCCGGGACAGGGCCAGCACAGATACGCAGTATTTT CASSRDRASTDTQYF
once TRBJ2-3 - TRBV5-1 TGCGCCAGCAGCTCCTACAGGGTTTCAGATACGCAGTATTTT CASSSYRVSDTQYF
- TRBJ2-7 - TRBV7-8 TGTGCCAGCAGCTTAGGGGACTCTGCCCACTCCGAGCAGTACTTC CASSLGDSAHSEQYF
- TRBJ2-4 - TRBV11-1 TGTGCCAGCAGCTGGGGCAGGGTGGCCAAAAACATTCAGTACTTC CASSWGRVAKNIQYF
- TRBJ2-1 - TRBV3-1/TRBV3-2 TGTGCCAGCAGCCAAGTGGGTGCCCAAAGGGCGCGGGGTAATGAGCAGTTCTTC CASSQVGAQRARGNEQFF
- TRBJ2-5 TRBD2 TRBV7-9 TGTGCCAGCAGCTTATCGGGAGGAGAGACCCAGTACTTC CASSLSGGETQYF
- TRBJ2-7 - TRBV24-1 TGTGCCACCAGGGGACTCGGGGTTCGGGGCGTATACGAGCAGTACTTC CATRGLGVRGVYEQYF
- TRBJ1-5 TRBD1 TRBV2 TGTGCCAGCAGTATCGAAACAGGGGATCAGCCCCAGCATTTT CASSIETGDQPQHF
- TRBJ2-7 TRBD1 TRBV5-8 TGTGCCAGCAGCTTGGTTCCATGGAGGGGACAGGGGGCCTACGAGCAGTACTTC CASSLVPWRGQGAYEQYF
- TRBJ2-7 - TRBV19 TGTGCCAGTAGTATTTCAGGGCCCTACGAGCAGTACTTC CASSISGPYEQYF
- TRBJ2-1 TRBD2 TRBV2 TGTGCCAGCCTACAGCGGGAGGGCCTCAATGAGCAGTTCTTC CASLQREGLNEQFF
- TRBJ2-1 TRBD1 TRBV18 TGTGCCAGCTCACCCGGAAACAGGGGGCTCGGTGAGCAGTTCTTC CASSPGNRGLGEQFF
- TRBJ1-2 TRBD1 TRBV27 TGTGCCAGCAGTCGACAGGGGTCAAGCTATGGCTACACCTTC CASSRQGSSYGYTF
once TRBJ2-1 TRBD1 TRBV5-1 TGCGCCAGCAGTTTTGACAGGGGCTCCTACAATGAGCAGTTCTTC CASSFDRGSYNEQFF
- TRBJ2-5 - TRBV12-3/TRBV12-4 TGTGCCAGCAGATACTCCCAAGAGACCCAGTACTTC CASRYSQETQYF
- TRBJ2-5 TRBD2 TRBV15 TGTGCCACCAGCAGGGCCAGGACTAGGATGGAGACCCAGTACTTC CATSRARTRMETQYF
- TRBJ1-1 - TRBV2 TGTGCCAGCAGTGAAGCGGGGGGCACTGAAGCTTTCTTT CASSEAGGTEAFF
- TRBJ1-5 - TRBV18 TGTGCCAGCTCCGTAGGGGATAGTCAGCCCCAGCATTTT CASSVGDSQPQHF
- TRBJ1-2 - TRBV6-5 TGTGCCAGCAGTTACTCCGGGGGGGATGGCTACACCTTC CASSYSGGDGYTF